These 2 T cell receptor beta chains were sequenced from one sample in a study of T cells of healthy individuals. Using its own MiXCR run on the 5' RACE reads, TCRdb lists one record per CDR3 protein. The table has around 79,000 distinct CDR3 sequences, about 5.5% seen once. These receptors originate from a female donor in good health.

This clonotype came up many times. The V gene is TRBV20-1, the J gene TRBJ2-1, with 13 bases that match TRBD2. The V gene's germline CDR1 is DFQATT and CDR2 SNEGSKA (reference sequence). This CDR3 has 17 residues. The ends lost 4 bases at V and 0 bases at J; junction bases unmatched: 6. The CDR3: CSATGTSGKISYNEQFF. In DNA form, the CDR3 reads TGCAGTGCTACCGGGACTAGCGGGAAGATCTCCTACAATGAGCAGTTCTTC.

The genes are TRBV5-1 and TRBJ2-1; D gene ambiguous. Deletions cut 1 base from V and 0 bases from J, with 17 bases between. The germline gives CDR1 SGHRS, CDR2 YFSETQ. CDR3 length: 18 residues. The CDR3 here is CASSLTPPAQPSYNEQFF. CDR3 nucleotide sequence: TGCGCCAGCAGCTTGACCCCCCCAGCCCAGCCCTCCTACAATGAGCAGTTCTTC.